These T cell receptor beta chains were read from a single sample in a study of T cell repertoires in cytomegalovirus infection. TCRdb recomputed calls from the reads with MiXCR, one row per CDR3 protein. The sample has some 940,000 distinct CDR3 sequences, about a third seen once. No antigen has been assigned to these receptors. The source was cultured CD8+ T cells from PBMCs, collected from culture after CMV antigen stimulation. Receptor source: a human donor in good health (CMV status not recorded). Some clones in this sample may be carry-over from other donors' samples. Each CDR3 is given with its conserved first and last residue. A D gene is named only where the DNA matches it firmly. Size tells how often a clone was seen (once, few, many) or the class of an expanded clone, and some rows leave it out.

TRBV29-1,few,-,TRBJ2-1,TGCAGCGTTGAAACCGCCGGGGACGGCGGTTACAATGAGCAGTTCTTC,CSVETAGDGGYNEQFF
TRBV12-3/TRBV12-4,few,TRBD2,TRBJ2-1,TGTGCCAGCAGCCGCTACGGACTATTCGACGGGAGGAATGAGCAGTTCTTC,CASSRYGLFDGRNEQFF
TRBV4-3,few,TRBD1,TRBJ1-1,TGCGCCAGCAGCCAAGATAGGGCAGGGGGAATAGACACTGAAGCTTTCTTT,CASSQDRAGGIDTEAFF
TRBV11-2,-,-,TRBJ2-7,TGTGCCAGCAGCCCCTACCGACCGGGGAGGGGGCTCGGCGAGCAGTACTTC,CASSPYRPGRGLGEQYF
TRBV10-3,-,TRBD2,TRBJ2-3,TGTGCCATCAGTGCTCCTTCAACTAGCGGGGGCACAGATACGCAGTATTTT,CAISAPSTSGGTDTQYF
TRBV7-4,-,TRBD2,TRBJ2-2,TGTGCCAGCAGCCTAGGCCGACTAGCGGGGGGGACGAACACCGGGGAGCTGTTTTTT,CASSLGRLAGGTNTGELFF
TRBV10-3,-,-,TRBJ2-1,TGTGCCATCAGTGAGGTCGGGGCGGGCAATGAGCAGTTCTTC,CAISEVGAGNEQFF
TRBV7-2,many,-,TRBJ1-1,TGTGCCAGCAGCGGGACCCGGGGCGGGCGGGACACTGAAGCTTTCTTT,CASSGTRGGRDTEAFF
TRBV12-3/TRBV12-4,-,-,TRBJ2-1,TGTGCCAGCAGTCCAAGTAGAGGGGGGCGGGGGTACAATGAGCAGTTCTTC,CASSPSRGGRGYNEQFF
TRBV6-5,many,-,TRBJ1-1,TGTGCCAGCAGTTACTCGCCGGGGGCGGGCACTGAAGCTTTCTTT,CASSYSPGAGTEAFF
TRBV7-9,-,-,TRBJ1-4,TGTGCCAGCAGCTTAGCAGGCACAGACTCTAATGAAAAACTGTTTTTT,CASSLAGTDSNEKLFF
TRBV29-1,-,TRBD1,TRBJ2-1,TGCAGCGTCTCGTACCGGGACAGGGATATGGGTGAGCAGTTCTTC,CSVSYRDRDMGEQFF
TRBV6-1,-,-,TRBJ2-7,TGTGCCAGCAGTGGCGAAGGGCCCTACGAGCAGTACTTC,CASSGEGPYEQYF
TRBV4-2,-,-,TRBJ1-5,TGTGCCAGCAGCCAAGCTCCGGGGGGAAATCAGCCCCAGCATTTT,CASSQAPGGNQPQHF
TRBV7-9,-,-,TRBJ1-5,TGTGCCAGCAGCGAAATGGGGGCGGGTCAGCCCCAGCATTTT,CASSEMGAGQPQHF
TRBV27,-,-,TRBJ1-5,TGTGCCAGCAGTTTATGGGTAGGAGGGCAGCCCCAGCATTTT,CASSLWVGGQPQHF
TRBV14,many,-,TRBJ2-3,TGTGCCAGCAGCCAGTGGCGGCGGATACCCACAGATACGCAGTATTTT,CASSQWRRIPTDTQYF
TRBV27,-,TRBD1,TRBJ2-7,TGTGCCAGCAGTTTTTTAGGGGGCACTGCCTTTGACGAGCAGTACTTC,CASSFLGGTAFDEQYF
TRBV12-3/TRBV12-4,-,-,TRBJ1-4,TGTGCCAACAGTCTCCCCTCCGGGACAACTAATGAAAAACTGTTTTTT,CANSLPSGTTNEKLFF
TRBV4-1,-,-,TRBJ1-1,TGCACCAGCAGCCAAGAGGGGGGAAGGGGTGAAGCTTTCTTT,CTSSQEGGRGEAFF
TRBV20-1,once,-,TRBJ2-7,TGCAGTGCTCCGACTAGAGGCAGGTACGAGCAGTACTTC,CSAPTRGRYEQYF
TRBV7-9,-,TRBD2,TRBJ2-3,TGTGCCCGCAGCTCCGGGACTAGCGGGGGGAAGCCAGATACGCAGTATTTT,CARSSGTSGGKPDTQYF
TRBV6-2/TRBV6-3,once,-,TRBJ1-1,TGTGCCAGCAGTTACTCGGTGGGTAACATGAACACTGAAGCTTTCTTT,CASSYSVGNMNTEAFF
TRBV28,few,-,TRBJ2-3,TGTGCCAGCAGTTTCCCCCCCGAAGGCACAGATACGCAGTATTTT,CASSFPPEGTDTQYF
TRBV20-1,few,-,TRBJ1-2,TGCAGTGGCGGACATCATGGCTACACCTTC,CSGGHHGYTF
TRBV5-1,-,-,TRBJ1-2,TGCGCCAGCAGCCACCCCAGTGACGGGGGGCTCGATGGCTACACCTTC,CASSHPSDGGLDGYTF
TRBV7-2,many,-,TRBJ2-1,TGTGCCAGCTTCTCAGGGAGCCCCTACAATGAGCAGTTCTTC,CASFSGSPYNEQFF
TRBV4-1,few,-,TRBJ1-1,TGCGCCAGCAGCCAAGGACAGGTTAACACTGAAGCTTTCTTT,CASSQGQVNTEAFF
TRBV7-3,few,-,TRBJ1-2,TGTGCCAGCAGCTTAAGACCCTATGGCTACACCTTC,CASSLRPYGYTF